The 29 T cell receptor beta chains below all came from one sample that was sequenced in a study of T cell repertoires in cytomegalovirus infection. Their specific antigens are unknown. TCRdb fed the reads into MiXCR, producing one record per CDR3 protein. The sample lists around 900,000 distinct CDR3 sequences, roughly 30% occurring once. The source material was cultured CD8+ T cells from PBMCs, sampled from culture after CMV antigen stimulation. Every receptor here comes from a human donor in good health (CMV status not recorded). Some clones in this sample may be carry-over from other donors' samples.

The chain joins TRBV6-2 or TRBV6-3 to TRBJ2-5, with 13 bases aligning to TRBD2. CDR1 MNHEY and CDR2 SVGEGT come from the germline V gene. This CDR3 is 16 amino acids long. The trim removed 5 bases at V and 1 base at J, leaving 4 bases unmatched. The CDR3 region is CASSTTSGGLQETQYF. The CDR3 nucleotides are TGTGCCAGCAGTACGACTAGCGGGGGGCTCCAAGAGACCCAGTACTTC.

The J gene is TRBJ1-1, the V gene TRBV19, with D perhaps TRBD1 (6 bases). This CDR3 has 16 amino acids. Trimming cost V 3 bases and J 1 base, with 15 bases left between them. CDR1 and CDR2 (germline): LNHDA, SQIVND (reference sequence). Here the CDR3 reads CASSIPLGQRNTEAFF. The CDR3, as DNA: TGTGCCAGTAGTATCCCCCTCGGACAGAGGAACACTGAAGCTTTCTTT.

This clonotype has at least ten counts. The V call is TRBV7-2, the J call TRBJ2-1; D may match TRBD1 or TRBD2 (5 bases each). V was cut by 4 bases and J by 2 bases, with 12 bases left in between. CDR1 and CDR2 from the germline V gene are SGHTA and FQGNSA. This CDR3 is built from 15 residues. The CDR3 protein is CASSWDALTYNEQFF. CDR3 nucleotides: TGTGCCAGCAGCTGGGACGCCCTTACCTACAATGAGCAGTTCTTC.

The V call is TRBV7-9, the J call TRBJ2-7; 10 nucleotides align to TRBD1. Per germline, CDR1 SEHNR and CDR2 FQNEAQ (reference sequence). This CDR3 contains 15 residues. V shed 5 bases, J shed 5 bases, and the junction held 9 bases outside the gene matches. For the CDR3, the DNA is TGTGCCAGCAGCCTAGGACAGGGGGTAATCCACGAGCAGTACGTC. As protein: CASSLGQGVIHEQYV.

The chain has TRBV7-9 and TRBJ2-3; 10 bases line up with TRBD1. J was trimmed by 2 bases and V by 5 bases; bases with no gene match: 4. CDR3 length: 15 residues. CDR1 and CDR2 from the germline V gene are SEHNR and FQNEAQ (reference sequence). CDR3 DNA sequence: TGTGCCAGCAGCAGACAGGGGGCGCCCACAGATACGCAGTATTTT. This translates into CASSRQGAPTDTQYF.

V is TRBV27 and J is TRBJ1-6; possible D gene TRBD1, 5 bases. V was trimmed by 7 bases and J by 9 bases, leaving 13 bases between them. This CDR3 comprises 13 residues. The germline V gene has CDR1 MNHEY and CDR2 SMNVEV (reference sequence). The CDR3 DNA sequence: TGTGCCAGCACCTCAGGGAGCGGTTCACCCCTCCACTTT. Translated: CASTSGSGSPLHF.

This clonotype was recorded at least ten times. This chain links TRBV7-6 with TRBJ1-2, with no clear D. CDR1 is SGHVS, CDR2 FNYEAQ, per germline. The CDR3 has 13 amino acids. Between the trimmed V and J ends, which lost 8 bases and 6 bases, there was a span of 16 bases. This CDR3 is CASSAWEGDGYTF. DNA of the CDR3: TGTGCCAGCTCAGCTTGGGAGGGAGATGGCTACACCTTC.

CDR3 sequence reads: CASSYSEGNSPLHF. For the CDR3, the DNA is TGTGCCAGCAGTTACTCGGAGGGTAATTCACCCCTCCACTTT. The gene calls are TRBV6-5 and TRBJ1-6; D unclear. V lost 0 bases, J lost 6 bases, and 6 bases lay in between. This CDR3 is 14 amino acids long. Germline V lookup: CDR1 MNHEY, CDR2 SVGAGI.

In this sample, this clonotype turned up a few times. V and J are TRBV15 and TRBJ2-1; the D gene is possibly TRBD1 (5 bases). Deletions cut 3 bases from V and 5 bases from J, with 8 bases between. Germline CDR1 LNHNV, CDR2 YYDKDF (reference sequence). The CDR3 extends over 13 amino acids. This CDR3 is CATSSDRDNEQFF. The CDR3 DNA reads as TGTGCCACCAGCAGTGACAGAGACAATGAGCAGTTCTTC.

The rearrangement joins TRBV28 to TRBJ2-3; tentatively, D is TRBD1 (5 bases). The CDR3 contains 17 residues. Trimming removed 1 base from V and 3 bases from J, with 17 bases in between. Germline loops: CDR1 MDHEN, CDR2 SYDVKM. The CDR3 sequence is CASSLSGRAVGTDTQYF. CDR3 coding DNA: TGTGCCAGCAGTTTATCGGGCAGGGCGGTCGGGACAGATACGCAGTATTTT. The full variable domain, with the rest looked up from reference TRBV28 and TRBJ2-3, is DVKVTQSSRYLVKRTGEKVFLECVQDMDHENMFWYRQDPGLGLRLIYFSYDVKMKEKGDIPEGYSVSREKKERFSLILESASTNQTSMYLCASSLSGRAVGTDTQYFGPGTRLTVL.

CDR3 sequence (DNA): TGTGCCAGTAGTCCCGGACAGGGGATCACCTACAATGAGCAGTTCTTC. Amino acids: CASSPGQGITYNEQFF. The V call is TRBV19, the J call TRBJ2-1, with 9 bases identical to TRBD1. Unmatched junction bases numbered 7, after V lost 5 bases and J lost 2 bases. Germline V gene data show CDR1 as LNHDA and CDR2 as SQIVND (reference sequence). The CDR3 is made up of 16 amino acids.

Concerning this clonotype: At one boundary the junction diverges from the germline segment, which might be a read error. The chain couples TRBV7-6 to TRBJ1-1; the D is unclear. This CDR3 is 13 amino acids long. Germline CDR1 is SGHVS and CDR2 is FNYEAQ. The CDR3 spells CASSLNGNNEAFF. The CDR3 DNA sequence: TGTGCCAGCAGCTTAAACGGGAACAATGAAGCTTTCTTT.

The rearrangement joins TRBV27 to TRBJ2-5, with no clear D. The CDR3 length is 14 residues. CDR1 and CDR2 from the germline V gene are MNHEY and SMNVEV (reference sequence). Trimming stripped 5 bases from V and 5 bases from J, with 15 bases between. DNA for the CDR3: TGTGCCAGCAGTCCCGGACGGATCGGGGAGACCCAGTACTTC. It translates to CASSPGRIGETQYF.

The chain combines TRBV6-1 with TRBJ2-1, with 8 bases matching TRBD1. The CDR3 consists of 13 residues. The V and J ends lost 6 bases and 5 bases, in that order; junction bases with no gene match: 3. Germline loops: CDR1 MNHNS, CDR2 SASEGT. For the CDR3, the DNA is TGTGCCAGCAGCGACAGGGGTCACAATGAGCAGTTCTTC. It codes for CASSDRGHNEQFF.

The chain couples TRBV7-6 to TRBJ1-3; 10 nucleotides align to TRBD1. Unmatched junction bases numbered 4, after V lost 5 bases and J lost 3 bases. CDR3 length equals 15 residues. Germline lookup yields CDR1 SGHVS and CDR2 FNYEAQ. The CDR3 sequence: CASSPRTGGGNTIYF. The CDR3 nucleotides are TGTGCCAGCAGCCCTCGGACAGGGGGTGGAAACACCATATATTTT.

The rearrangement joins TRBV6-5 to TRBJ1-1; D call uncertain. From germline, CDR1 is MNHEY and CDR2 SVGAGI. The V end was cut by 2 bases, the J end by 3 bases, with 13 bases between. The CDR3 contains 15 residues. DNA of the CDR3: TGTGCCAGCAGTTACAACAGACACGGGGACACTGAAGCTTTCTTT. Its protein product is CASSYNRHGDTEAFF.

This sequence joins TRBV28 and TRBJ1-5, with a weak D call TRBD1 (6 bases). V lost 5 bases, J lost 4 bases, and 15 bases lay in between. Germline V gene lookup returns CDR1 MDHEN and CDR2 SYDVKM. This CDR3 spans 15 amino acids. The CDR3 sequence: CASSPPRDINQPQHF. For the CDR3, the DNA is TGTGCCAGCAGTCCGCCCCGGGACATAAATCAGCCCCAGCATTTT.

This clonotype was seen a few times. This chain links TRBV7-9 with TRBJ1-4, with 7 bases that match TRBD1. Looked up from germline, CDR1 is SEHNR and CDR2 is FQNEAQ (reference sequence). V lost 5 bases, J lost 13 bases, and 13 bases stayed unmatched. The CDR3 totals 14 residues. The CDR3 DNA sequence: TGTGCCAGCAGCCCTTCGAGGGGGCGCGGATCACTGTTTTTT. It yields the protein CASSPSRGRGSLFF. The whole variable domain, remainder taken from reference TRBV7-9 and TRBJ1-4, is DTGVSQNPRHKITKRGQNVTFRCDPISEHNRLYWYRQTLGQGPEFLTYFQNEAQLEKSRLLSDRFSAERPKGSFSTLEIQRTEQGDSAMYLCASSPSRGRGSLFFGSGTQLSVL.

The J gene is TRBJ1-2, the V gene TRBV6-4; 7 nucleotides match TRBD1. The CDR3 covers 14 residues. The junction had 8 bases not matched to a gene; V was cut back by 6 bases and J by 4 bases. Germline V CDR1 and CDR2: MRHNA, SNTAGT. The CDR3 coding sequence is TGTGCCAGCAGAGGCGTCCCAGGGGGCTATGGCTACACCTTC. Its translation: CASRGVPGGYGYTF.

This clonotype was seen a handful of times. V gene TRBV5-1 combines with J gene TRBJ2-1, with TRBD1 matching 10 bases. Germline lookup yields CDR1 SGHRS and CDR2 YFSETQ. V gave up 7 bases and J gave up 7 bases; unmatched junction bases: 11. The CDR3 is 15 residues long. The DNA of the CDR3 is TGCGCCAGCCAAACCGGGACAGGGGATGGGAATGAGCAGTTCTTC. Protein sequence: CASQTGTGDGNEQFF.

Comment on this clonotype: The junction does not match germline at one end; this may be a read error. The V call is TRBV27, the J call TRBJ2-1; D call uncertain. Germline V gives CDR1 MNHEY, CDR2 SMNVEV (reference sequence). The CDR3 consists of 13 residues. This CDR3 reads CASSLRVGNEQFF. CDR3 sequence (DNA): TGTGCTAGCAGTTTAAGGGTAGGCAATGAGCAGTTCTTC.

CDR3: CASSSTGEDEAFF. The CDR3 DNA sequence: TGTGCCAGCAGTTCGACAGGGGAGGATGAAGCTTTCTTT. The chain uses TRBV5-6 and TRBJ1-1; 8 positions agree with TRBD1. The germline gives CDR1 SGHDT, CDR2 YYEEEE. The CDR3 length is 13 residues. Trimming removed 5 bases from V and 7 bases from J; junction bases left unmatched: 7.

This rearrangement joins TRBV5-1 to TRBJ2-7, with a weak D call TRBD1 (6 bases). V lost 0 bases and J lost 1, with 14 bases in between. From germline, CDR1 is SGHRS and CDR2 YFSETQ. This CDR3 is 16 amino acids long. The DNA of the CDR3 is TGCGCCAGCAGCTTGGCCTCGGACAGCCCTTCCTACGAGCAGTACGTC. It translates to CASSLASDSPSYEQYV.

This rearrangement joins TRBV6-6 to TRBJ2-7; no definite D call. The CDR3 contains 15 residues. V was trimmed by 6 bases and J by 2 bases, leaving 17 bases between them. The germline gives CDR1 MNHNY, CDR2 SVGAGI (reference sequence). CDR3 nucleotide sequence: TGTGCCAGCAGAGTCATCATGGGGAACCCCTACGAGCAGTACGTC. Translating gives CASRVIMGNPYEQYV.

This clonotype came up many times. This chain's CDR3 is CASSSIPIAGAYEQYV. CDR3 in DNA: TGTGCCAGCAGTTCGATCCCTATAGCGGGGGCGTACGAGCAGTACGTC. The V gene is TRBV6-2 or TRBV6-3, the J gene TRBJ2-7; 9 bases are a match to TRBD2. The CDR3 extends over 16 amino acids. Germline CDR1 reads MNHEY; CDR2 reads SVGEGT. V was clipped by 4 bases and J by 4 bases; unmatched bases: 11.

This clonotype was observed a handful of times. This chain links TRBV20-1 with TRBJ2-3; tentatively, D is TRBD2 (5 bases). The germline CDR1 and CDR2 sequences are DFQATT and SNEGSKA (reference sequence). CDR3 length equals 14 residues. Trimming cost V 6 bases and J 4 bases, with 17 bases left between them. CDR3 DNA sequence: TGCAGTGCGAGCAAGGGAGTAGGACCAGATACGCAGTATTTT. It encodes CSASKGVGPDTQYF.

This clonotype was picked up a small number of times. CDR3 coding DNA: TGTGCCAGTAGGCCGGGACAGGGGCTCTCCTACGAGCAGTACTTC. It yields the protein CASRPGQGLSYEQYF. The chain employs TRBV19 and TRBJ2-7; 10 nucleotides line up with TRBD1. Trimming took 6 bases from V and 0 from J; bases not matched to a gene: 5. Germline loops: CDR1 LNHDA, CDR2 SQIVND (reference sequence). This CDR3 spans 15 amino acids.

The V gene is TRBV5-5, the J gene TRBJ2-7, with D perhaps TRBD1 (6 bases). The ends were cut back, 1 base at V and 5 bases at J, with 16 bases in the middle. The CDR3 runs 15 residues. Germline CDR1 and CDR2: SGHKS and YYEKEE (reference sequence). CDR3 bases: TGTGCCAGCAGCTTGCTGGGGGCGGATTTCGACGAGCAGTACTTC. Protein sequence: CASSLLGADFDEQYF.

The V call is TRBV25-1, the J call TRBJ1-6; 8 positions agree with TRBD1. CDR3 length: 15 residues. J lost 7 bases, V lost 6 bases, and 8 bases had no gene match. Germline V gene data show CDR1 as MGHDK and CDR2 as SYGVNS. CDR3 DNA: TGTGCCAGCAGCCATGACAGGGGTGGGAATTCACCCCTCCACTTT. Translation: CASSHDRGGNSPLHF.